Below, 10 T cell receptor beta chains from the same sample are listed, as sequenced in a study of spatial heterogeneity in lung cancer. As for time point: sample taken at primary tumor resection. Without sorting, whole RNA was sequenced from tumor, nontumor lung or frozen PBMC. Each CDR3 protein is one row after TCRdb ran MiXCR on the 5' RACE reads. The data contain just under 95,000 distinct CDR3 sequences, 9.5% to 15% of them singletons. The specimen comprised PBMCs, sampled at surgery. All receptors derive from a male donor with early-stage non-small cell lung cancer.

This clonotype was recorded many times. The chain joins TRBV10-3 to TRBJ2-1; D is uncertain. V was trimmed by 0 bases and J by 2 bases, leaving 17 bases between them. Germline V gene lookup returns CDR1 ENHRY and CDR2 SYGVKD. This CDR3 contains 18 residues. This CDR3 reads CAISESKVFTFAYNEQFF. CDR3 DNA sequence: TGTGCCATCAGTGAGTCGAAAGTCTTTACATTCGCCTACAATGAGCAGTTCTTC.

The chain links TRBV7-9 to TRBJ2-2; TRBD1 matches at 8 bases. This CDR3 comprises 14 residues. V gave up 3 bases and J gave up 6 bases; unmatched junction bases: 3. Germline V gene sequence: CDR1 SEHNR, CDR2 FQNEAQ (reference sequence). CDR3 nucleotide sequence: TGTGCCAGCAGCTTGACAGGGGCGGCCGGGGAGCTGTTTTTT. Translated, it gives CASSLTGAAGELFF.

This clonotype was counted many times. The chain employs TRBV5-1 and TRBJ2-7, with D possibly called TRBD1 or TRBD2 (5 bases each). V lost 4 bases to trimming and J lost 2 bases, with 13 bases between them. The CDR3 has 14 residues. Germline loops: CDR1 SGHRS, CDR2 YFSETQ. Here the CDR3 reads CASSDRDGTYEQYF. CDR3 in DNA: TGCGCCAGCAGCGACCGGGACGGCACCTACGAGCAGTACTTC.

This clonotype was observed a handful of times. CDR3 amino acids: CASSWSGTEYNEQFF. CDR3 bases: TGTGCCAGCAGTTGGTCCGGGACAGAGTACAATGAGCAGTTCTTC. The chain has TRBV6-5 and TRBJ2-1; 7 bases fit TRBD1. The CDR3 covers 15 residues. V lost 4 bases and J lost 4; bases outside the gene matches: 7. Per the germline V gene, CDR1 is MNHEY and CDR2 is SVGAGI.

With respect to this clonotype: It may be a read error: a sequence one base away is much more abundant. V is TRBV28 and J is TRBJ2-1; 10 bases line up with TRBD1. The germline CDR1 and CDR2 sequences are MDHEN and SYDVKM. This CDR3 is 14 amino acids long. V gave up 3 bases and J gave up 8 bases; unmatched junction bases: 4. CDR3 loop: CASSLTGGLDEQFF. The DNA of the CDR3 is TGTGCCAGCAGTTTGACAGGGGGCCTTGATGAGCAGTTCTTC.

In this sample, this clonotype turned up a few times. V and J are TRBV11-2 and TRBJ1-2; no reliable D call. CDR3 length equals 16 residues. CDR1 and CDR2 (germline): SGHAT, FQNNGV. Trimming removed 5 bases from V and 4 bases from J, with 20 bases in between. The chain's CDR3 is CASSRGSAYRSYGYTF. CDR3 bases: TGTGCCAGCAGCCGCGGGTCGGCCTACAGAAGCTATGGCTACACCTTC.

The chain couples TRBV14 to TRBJ2-7; D uncertain. Trimming took off 1 base at V and 0 bases at J, with 10 bases between the two ends. This CDR3 spans 15 amino acids. Germline-derived CDR1 and CDR2 are SGHDN and FVKESK. The CDR3 bases are TGTGCCAGCAGCCAAGGCGCGGCTTACTCCTACGAGCAGTACTTC. Encoded protein: CASSQGAAYSYEQYF.

J is TRBJ1-2 and V is TRBV6-5, with D uncertain. The CDR3 contains 15 residues. Germline V gene data show CDR1 as MNHEY and CDR2 as SVGAGI. The ends were cut back, 6 bases at V and 8 bases at J, with 22 bases in the middle. Here the CDR3 DNA reads TGTGCCAGCAGAGACACCTTGTGGGGAACGTCGGGCTACACCTTC. Protein sequence: CASRDTLWGTSGYTF.

This clonotype was found a few times. This rearrangement joins TRBV29-1 to TRBJ2-1, with D perhaps TRBD1 (5 bases). CDR1 SQVTM and CDR2 ANQGSEA come from the germline V gene. Trimming shortened V by 2 bases and J by 0 bases, and 14 bases separated the two germline ends. CDR3 length: 16 amino acids. CDR3 amino acids: CSVEPLRDSSYNEQFF. CDR3 bases: TGCAGCGTTGAACCCCTTCGCGACAGCTCCTACAATGAGCAGTTCTTC.

This clonotype was counted a few times. The V gene is TRBV5-1, the J gene TRBJ1-1; 8 bases agree with TRBD1. J lost 0 bases, V lost 4 bases, and 11 bases had no gene match. This CDR3 has 17 amino acids. The germline V gene encodes CDR1 SGHRS and CDR2 YFSETQ. CDR3: CASSQAGPGGMNTEAFF. The CDR3 nucleotides are TGCGCCAGCAGCCAGGCGGGGCCAGGGGGCATGAACACTGAAGCTTTCTTT.